This passage covers 32 T cell receptor beta chains from one sample sequenced in a study of metastatic and nonmetastatic thyroid tumors. Via MiXCR, TCRdb re-called the PCR reads. The sample comprises approximately 42,000 clones, approximately 24% of which are singletons, and around 13% rests with the top ten. No patient received treatment before thyroid surgery. The sequencing sample was made of tumor tissue. The receptor source for this set is a female donor with papillary thyroid cancer or a benign thyroid nodule (not recorded which). Some clones in this sample may be carry-over from other donors' samples.

This clone was seen ten or more times. One end of the junction does not line up with germline, which may come from a read error. The same CDR3 also results from other DNA sequences found in this sample. This sequence joins TRBV6-1 and TRBJ2-5, with 11 bases identical to TRBD2. There are 16 residues in the CDR3. The germline V gene encodes CDR1 MNHNS and CDR2 SASEGT. CDR3 in DNA: TGTGCTAGCAGCCGGGGGCTAGCGGGAGGCCAGGAGACCCAGTACTTC. It encodes CASSRGLAGGQETQYF.

This sequence joins TRBV30 and TRBJ1-2; 12 bases are shared with TRBD1. Germline trimming cut 2 bases from V and 7 bases from J; bases unmatched to any gene: 2. The germline V gene has CDR1 GTSNPN and CDR2 SVGIG (reference sequence). This CDR3 is 13 amino acids long. Here the CDR3 DNA reads TGTGCCTGGAGTCCGGGACAGGGGGCTGGCTACACCTTC. Translated: CAWSPGQGAGYTF.

On this clone: No DNA is shown, since the ends of the CDR3 on it are uncertain; the CDR3 is the one TCRdb lists. The chain recombines TRBV12-3 or TRBV12-4 with TRBJ2-7. The CDR3 spans 13 amino acids, including both terminal residues. This CDR3 reads CASSSSSSYEQYF.

This clone occurred many times. A much more abundant neighbour one base away suggests this may be a read error. In the same sample, other DNA sequences code for this CDR3. V gene TRBV5-1 combines with J gene TRBJ2-2, with 10 bases identical to TRBD1. Germline CDR1 SGHRS, CDR2 YFSETQ. V dropped 4 bases and J dropped 2; count of bases not matched to a gene: 8. There are 17 residues in the CDR3. CDR3 region: CASSTPRTGGNTGELFF. DNA for the CDR3: TGCGCCAGCAGCACTCCCCGGACAGGGGGTAACACCGGGGAGCTGTTTTTT.

V and J are TRBV5-1 and TRBJ2-5; TRBD1 might be the D (7 bases). V lost 0 bases and J 0 bases, leaving 15 bases between the germline ends. The CDR3 length is 17 residues. Germline lookup yields CDR1 SGHRS and CDR2 YFSETQ. CDR3 sequence (DNA): TGCGCCAGCAGCTTGGGTGGGGGGACAGTCTACCAAGAGACCCAGTACTTC. Translating it yields CASSLGGGTVYQETQYF.

This clone appeared many times. The chain couples TRBV10-3 to TRBJ1-1; possibly TRBD1 for D (6 bases). The V end was cut by 2 bases, the J end by 0 bases, with 13 bases between. In germline, CDR1 is ENHRY, CDR2 SYGVKD. CDR3 length equals 16 residues. The CDR3 nucleotides read TGTGCCATCAGTGAGGCAGGGGCCCTCCTGAACACTGAAGCTTTCTTT. This codes for CAISEAGALLNTEAFF.

The V gene is TRBV6-1, the J gene TRBJ2-5, with 10 positions matching TRBD2. From germline, CDR1 is MNHNS and CDR2 SASEGT. The CDR3 totals 18 residues. Unmatched junction bases numbered 13, after V lost 1 base and J lost 5 bases. The CDR3 region is CASSEELAGAAVGETQYF. The CDR3 DNA reads as TGTGCCAGCAGTGAAGAGCTAGCGGGAGCTGCGGTCGGGGAGACCCAGTACTTC.

This clone showed up just a few times. V gene TRBV7-9 combines with J gene TRBJ2-2; D is undetermined. Germline assignment: CDR1 SEHNR and CDR2 FQNEAQ (reference sequence). The CDR3 is 11 amino acids. The V gene lost 5 bases and the J gene lost 7 bases, with 5 bases spanning the gap. The CDR3 reads CASSQSGELFF. As DNA, the CDR3 is TGTGCCAGCAGCCAGAGCGGGGAGCTGTTTTTT. Full variable domain (outside the CDR3, taken from reference TRBV7-9 and TRBJ2-2): DTGVSQNPRHKITKRGQNVTFRCDPISEHNRLYWYRQTLGQGPEFLTYFQNEAQLEKSRLLSDRFSAERPKGSFSTLEIQRTEQGDSAMYLCASSQSGELFFGEGSRLTVL.

This clone was observed at least ten times. This may stem from a read error, because a much larger clone lies one nucleotide away. Other DNA sequences from this sample encode an identical CDR3 as well. This chain uses TRBV12-3 or TRBV12-4 with TRBJ2-2; no reliable D call. The CDR3 consists of 10 residues. V shed 8 bases and J shed 6 bases, with 4 bases lying between them. Written as DNA, the CDR3 is TGTGCCAGCGGCCCCGGGGAGCTGTTTTTT. Amino acids: CASGPGELFF.

The chain uses TRBV6-5 and TRBJ2-7; D unclear. Germline V lookup: CDR1 MNHEY, CDR2 SVGAGI. There are 14 residues in the CDR3. The ends were cut back, 4 bases at V and 3 bases at J, with 13 bases in the middle. CDR3 loop: CASSSRTPLYEQYF. DNA of the CDR3: TGTGCCAGCAGTTCTCGGACCCCACTCTACGAGCAGTACTTC.

The chain combines TRBV5-1 with TRBJ1-6; D gene uncertain. V lost 3 bases and J lost 10, with 14 bases in between. CDR1 is SGHRS, CDR2 YFSETQ, per germline. There are 14 residues in the CDR3. The CDR3 loop is CASSSGGLDSPLHF. The CDR3 nucleotides are TGCGCCAGCAGCTCTGGAGGGTTAGACTCACCCCTCCACTTT.

This clone was seen a few times. The chain carries TRBV6-1 and TRBJ2-7; D is ambiguous. V was trimmed by 8 bases and J by 2 bases, leaving 10 bases between them. This CDR3 has 12 amino acids. The germline CDR1 and CDR2 sequences are MNHNS and SASEGT. Here the CDR3 DNA reads TGTGCCAGCTCGACGGTCACCTACGAGCAGTACTTC. It specifies CASSTVTYEQYF.

J is TRBJ1-1 and V is TRBV19; the match to TRBD1 covers 8 bases. V lost 8 bases, J lost 7 bases, and 3 bases stayed unmatched. The CDR3 contains 11 residues. From germline, CDR1 is LNHDA and CDR2 SQIVND (reference sequence). The CDR3: CASQGAFEAFF. The CDR3 DNA sequence: TGTGCCAGTCAGGGGGCTTTTGAAGCTTTCTTT.

The chain uses TRBV30 and TRBJ2-7; tentative D call: TRBD1 (5 bases). The V and J ends lost 4 bases and 6 bases respectively, with 10 bases between them. Per the germline V gene, CDR1 is GTSNPN and CDR2 is SVGIG (reference sequence). The CDR3 sequence is 11 residues long. DNA for the CDR3: TGTGCCTGGATGTCCAGGGCCGAGCAGTACTTC. Protein sequence: CAWMSRAEQYF.

The CDR3 spells CAGGRGGQQPQHF. For the CDR3, the DNA is TGTGCCGGCGGGCGGGGTGGTCAACAGCCCCAGCATTTT. The chain uses TRBV2 and TRBJ1-5; D is uncertain. CDR3 length: 13 residues. Germline V lookup: CDR1 SNHLY, CDR2 FYNNEI. V was cut by 11 bases and J by 7 bases, with 18 bases left in between.

The V and J genes are TRBV20-1 and TRBJ1-6, with a tentative D call TRBD1 (5 bases). Between the trimmed V and J ends, which lost 3 bases and 6 bases, there was a span of 9 bases. Per the germline V gene, CDR1 is DFQATT and CDR2 is SNEGSKA (reference sequence). This CDR3 region has 13 residues. The CDR3 DNA sequence: TGCAGTGCTAGCACAGGTCGTAATTCACCCCTCCACTTT. Translating it yields CSASTGRNSPLHF.

Only a few counts were recorded for this clone. CDR3 nucleotides: TGTGCCAGCAGTTTAAGGCACAACAATGAGCAGTTCTTC. Encoded protein: CASSLRHNNEQFF. The V gene is TRBV12-3 or TRBV12-4, the J gene TRBJ2-1, with unresolved D. Deletions cut 2 bases from V and 5 bases from J, with 7 bases between. This CDR3 contains 13 residues.

The chain uses TRBV6-1 and TRBJ2-3; 7 nucleotides match TRBD1. Germline assignment: CDR1 MNHNS and CDR2 SASEGT. This CDR3 has 14 amino acids. Trimming at V came to 6 bases and at J to 5 bases, leaving 8 bases not matched to a gene. The CDR3 DNA reads TGTGCCAGCAGGCCAGGGGGAGCGGAAGATACGCAGTATTTT. Translating it yields CASRPGGAEDTQYF.

V gene TRBV5-4 combines with J gene TRBJ1-2; no definite D call. CDR1 is SGHNT and CDR2 is YYREEE in the germline V gene (reference sequence). The CDR3 consists of 16 residues. V lost 0 bases to trimming and J lost 10 bases, with 22 bases between them. In nucleotides, the CDR3 is TGTGCCAGCAGCTTGGAGAGGGCAGTGGCCTTCGGAGCCTACACCTTC. Translated: CASSLERAVAFGAYTF.

A few counts support this clone. This chain links TRBV19 with TRBJ2-7; D uncertain. The CDR3 is made up of 13 amino acids. Germline V gene lookup returns CDR1 LNHDA and CDR2 SQIVND (reference sequence). The ends were cut back, 3 bases at V and 2 bases at J, with 8 bases in the middle. The CDR3 protein is CASSIRQAYEQYF. In nucleotides, the CDR3 is TGTGCCAGTAGTATCAGGCAGGCCTACGAGCAGTACTTC.

The chain is built from TRBV15 and TRBJ1-5, with D maybe TRBD1 (5 bases). V gave up 0 bases and J gave up 0 bases, with 15 bases separating them. Germline values: CDR1 LNHNV, CDR2 YYDKDF (reference sequence). The CDR3 is made up of 18 amino acids. CDR3 loop: CATSREVGGGYSNQPQHF. In nucleotides, the CDR3 is TGTGCCACCAGCAGAGAAGTTGGGGGAGGTTATAGCAATCAGCCCCAGCATTTT.

The chain employs TRBV25-1 and TRBJ2-2; 9 nucleotides line up with TRBD2. Germline CDR1 reads MGHDK; CDR2 reads SYGVNS. The CDR3 consists of 14 residues. V lost 4 bases and J lost 3; bases outside the gene matches: 0. The CDR3 DNA reads TGTGCCAGCAGTGGGACTAGCGACACCGGGGAGCTGTTTTTT. It is translated as CASSGTSDTGELFF.

This clone has more than one count but fewer than ten. This rearrangement joins TRBV3-1 to TRBJ1-2; the D gene is possibly TRBD1 (6 bases). CDR3 length: 15 residues. CDR1 and CDR2 (germline): LGHDT, YNNKEL (reference sequence). V lost 3 bases and J lost 0, with 11 bases in between. The CDR3 DNA reads as TGTGCCAGCAGCCACCGACAGGCAGCTAACTATGGCTACACCTTC. Encoded protein: CASSHRQAANYGYTF.

The V gene is TRBV7-2, the J gene TRBJ1-5; D not resolved. CDR1 SGHTA and CDR2 FQGNSA come from the germline V gene. V lost 11 bases, J lost 10 bases, and 30 bases lay in between. This CDR3 comprises 16 residues. This CDR3 is CAGSLAVTTAGHPQHF. As DNA, the CDR3 is TGTGCCGGTAGCTTAGCGGTAACGACGGCCGGTCATCCCCAGCATTTT.

In its sample, this clone is large. The chain carries TRBV19 and TRBJ2-7; unclear D gene. The CDR3 runs 16 residues. In germline, CDR1 is LNHDA, CDR2 SQIVND (reference sequence). The V end was cut by 2 bases, the J end by 0 bases, with 14 bases between. CDR3 in amino acids: CASSIQETVSSYEQYF. The CDR3 DNA reads as TGTGCCAGTAGTATACAAGAGACGGTGAGCTCCTACGAGCAGTACTTC. Full variable domain (rest looked up from reference TRBV19 and TRBJ2-7): DGGITQSPKYLFRKEGQNVTLSCEQNLNHDAMYWYRQDPGQGLRLIYYSQIVNDFQKGDIAEGYSVSREKKESFPLTVTSAQKNPTAFYLCASSIQETVSSYEQYFGPGTRLTVT.

Many counts were recorded for this clone. The rearrangement uses TRBV7-3 and TRBJ2-7, with 7 bases that match TRBD2. CDR1 is SGHTA and CDR2 is FQGTGA in the germline V gene. J gave up 0 bases and V 5 bases, and 7 bases lay outside the gene matches. The CDR3 covers 15 residues. The DNA for the CDR3 is TGTGCCAGCAGCCCACAAGCGGGAACCTCCTACGAGCAGTACTTC. Protein product: CASSPQAGTSYEQYF.

Here the CDR3 reads CSARQLIEAFF. The CDR3 DNA reads TGCAGTGCTCGACAGCTTATAGAAGCTTTCTTT. This chain joins TRBV20-1 and TRBJ1-1; D is possibly TRBD1 (5 bases). Between the trimmed V and J ends, which lost 5 bases and 8 bases, there was a span of 12 bases. Germline V gives CDR1 DFQATT, CDR2 SNEGSKA (reference sequence). The CDR3 covers 11 residues.

This clone came up many times. Possible read error: a much larger clone is one base away. This chain joins TRBV5-1 and TRBJ2-3, with unresolved D. Deletions cut 0 bases from V and 1 base from J, with 6 bases between. CDR3 length equals 14 residues. Germline CDR1 SGHRS, CDR2 YFSETQ. CDR3 loop: CASSLEIGTDTQYF. CDR3 sequence (DNA): TGCGCCAGCAGCTTGGAAATCGGCACAGATACGCAGTATTTT.

This clone turned up a few times. This chain connects TRBV28 to TRBJ1-5; unclear D gene. Trimming took 7 bases from V and 3 from J, leaving 19 bases between them. The germline CDR1 and CDR2 sequences are MDHEN and SYDVKM. This CDR3 has 16 residues. The CDR3 DNA is TGTGCCAGCACCCCGTATTCGGTTAGTCACAATCAGCCCCAGCATTTT. This gives the protein CASTPYSVSHNQPQHF.

This clone is medium-sized (0.01 to 0.1%) by share. This chain uses TRBV2 with TRBJ2-7, with D unclear. Trimming stripped 4 bases from V and 5 bases from J, with 6 bases between. The CDR3 is made up of 11 amino acids. Germline V lookup: CDR1 SNHLY, CDR2 FYNNEI. The CDR3: CASSGPHEQYF. The CDR3 nucleotides read TGTGCCAGCAGTGGCCCTCACGAGCAGTACTTC. Full variable domain (outside the CDR3, taken from reference TRBV2 and TRBJ2-7): EPEVTQTPSHQVTQMGQEVILRCVPISNHLYFYWYRQILGQKVEFLVSFYNNEISEKSEIFDDQFSVERPDGSNFTLKIRSTKLEDSAMYFCASSGPHEQYFGPGTRLTVT.

The chain employs TRBV20-1 and TRBJ2-1; D is unresolved. Trimming left V 0 bases short and J 6 bases short, with 9 bases between. Germline V lookup: CDR1 DFQATT, CDR2 SNEGSKA (reference sequence). CDR3 length equals 13 residues. The CDR3 sequence: CSAREGHSNEQFF. DNA of the CDR3: TGCAGTGCTAGAGAAGGGCACAGCAATGAGCAGTTCTTC.

This clone showed up just a few times. This chain links TRBV19 with TRBJ1-2; no clear D gene. Germline CDR1 and CDR2: LNHDA and SQIVND (reference sequence). The CDR3 loop spans 13 amino acids. With 4 bases removed from V and 1 base from J, the gap between germline ends came to 7 bases. In nucleotides, the CDR3 is TGTGCCAGTAGTAAAGGGCGTAACTATGGCTACACCTTC. Amino acids: CASSKGRNYGYTF.